This T cell receptor (beta chain) is from a study of cytomegalovirus exposure and HLA in healthy donors. Study details: Of some 360 genotyped donors, about 81% clustered with self-reported Caucasian donors.

The study's findings and limits: Testing in vitro showed a few CMV-associated chains specific for CMV antigens. In the analysis, some V segments, TRBV6-2 and TRBV6-3 included, were excluded as indistinguishable.

Primers included in the PCR were 60 Vbeta and 13 Jbeta primers. Only in-frame clones appear in the TCRdb table, and some are missing; sequencing was by immunoSEQ multiplex PCR. The table lists about 160,000 clones, 80% to 85% of them singletons. This clone was counted once. The target antigen is unknown. V was trimmed by 9 bases and J by 8 bases, leaving 20 bases between them. The CDR3 runs to 13 residues. The germline V gene encodes CDR1 SGHDT and CDR2 YYEEEE. Input material: PBMCs. The origin of this receptor is a girl aged 2-10 years in good health and CMV-seropositive. V gene TRBV5-6 combines with J gene TRBJ1-1, with a possible D match to TRBD1 (5 bases). Written as DNA, the CDR3 is TGTGCCACCTCTTGGTGGGGCGGGGCCGAAGCTTTCTTT. Translating gives CATSWWGGAEAFF.